This is a list of T cell receptor beta chains from one sample in a study of cytotoxic CD8 clonotypes in ibrutinib-treated CLL. Sequencing was performed with immunoSEQ multiplex PCR; in TCRdb, only in-frame clones are kept and a portion is missing. The data contain 15,000 to 20,000 clones, over 70% of them seen just once; the ten biggest clones take up 5% to 7%. The specimen was PBMCs, collected before ibrutinib treatment. The source is a human donor with chronic lymphocytic leukemia. Each CDR3 is given with its conserved first and last residue. The D gene is left open where the match is weak. Some rows have no size entry. The others give once, few or many, or a class for an expanded clone.

TRBJ1-4 | . | TRBV7-9 | . | CASGLGGTNEKLFF | TGTGCCAGCGGCCTAGGCGGTACTAATGAAAAACTGTTTTTT
TRBJ2-3 | TRBD2 | TRBV7-2 | . | CASSRFGLAGATIDTQYF | TGTGCCAGCAGCCGCTTTGGGCTAGCGGGGGCTACTATCGATACGCAGTATTTT
TRBJ2-6 | TRBD1 | TRBV5-1 | . | CASSSGQGSGANVLTF | TGCGCCAGCAGCAGCGGACAGGGTTCTGGGGCCAACGTCCTGACTTTC
TRBJ1-1 | . | TRBV11-2 | . | CASSLEWGDGTEAFF | TGTGCCAGCAGCTTAGAGTGGGGGGATGGCACTGAAGCTTTCTTT
TRBJ1-2 | . | TRBV18 | . | CASSPPEGVSKENYGYTF | TGTGCCAGCTCACCACCGGAAGGGGTCAGTAAAGAAAACTATGGCTACACCTTC
TRBJ1-4 | TRBD1 | TRBV5-4 | . | CASSLGGQGNPNEKLFF | TGTGCCAGCAGCTTGGGGGGACAGGGTAATCCAAATGAAAAACTGTTTTTT
TRBJ2-2 | . | TRBV6-5 | few | CASSPSGGDTGELFF | TGTGCCAGCAGTCCCTCAGGGGGGGACACCGGGGAGCTGTTTTTT
TRBJ1-2 | . | TRBV7-9 | . | CASSPEQWYGYTF | TGTGCCAGCAGCCCGGAACAGTGGTATGGCTACACCTTC
TRBJ1-5 | . | TRBV19 | . | CASTNPDQPQHF | TGTGCCAGTACTAACCCCGACCAGCCCCAGCATTTT
TRBJ2-7 | . | TRBV19 | . | CASSIGIRYEQYF | TGTGCCAGTAGTATCGGCATCCGCTACGAGCAGTACTTC
TRBJ1-1 | . | TRBV10-1 | . | CASSEGQPNTEAFF | TGCGCCAGCAGTGAGGGTCAGCCTAACACTGAAGCTTTCTTT
TRBJ2-4 | TRBD1 | TRBV9 | . | CASSSDRGQSLDIQYF | TGTGCCAGCAGCTCGGACAGGGGGCAAAGTCTTGACATTCAGTACTTC
TRBJ2-7 | . | TRBV6-1 | . | CASSASPGAVFSYEQYF | TGTGCCAGCAGTGCCTCCCCCGGGGCCGTGTTCTCCTACGAGCAGTACTTC
TRBJ1-2 | . | TRBV4-3 | . | CASSHSLKTGYGYTF | TGCGCCAGCAGCCATTCCCTCAAGACGGGCTATGGCTACACCTTC
TRBJ2-3 | TRBD2 | TRBV7-2 | . | CASSFSGGRLSTDTQYF | TGTGCCAGCAGCTTTAGCGGGGGCAGACTTAGCACAGATACGCAGTATTTT
TRBJ2-3 | TRBD2 | TRBV27 | . | CASSFDGGLAGGPTDTQYF | TGTGCCAGCAGTTTTGACGGCGGACTAGCGGGGGGGCCCACAGATACGCAGTATTTT
TRBJ1-1 | TRBD1 | TRBV18 | . | CASSPKTGGVGKRNTEAFF | TGTGCCAGCTCACCTAAGACAGGGGGCGTTGGGAAAAGAAACACTGAAGCTTTCTTT
TRBJ1-5 | . | TRBV19 | once | CASSNDDPYQPQHF | TGTGCCAGTAGTAATGATGACCCCTATCAGCCCCAGCATTTT
TRBJ1-4 | . | TRBV7-9 | . | CASSPRRAEKLFF | TGTGCCAGCAGCCCCCGACGGGCTGAAAAACTGTTTTTT
TRBJ1-1 | . | TRBV4-3 | . | CASSHRVNTEAFF | TGCGCCAGCAGCCACAGGGTGAACACTGAAGCTTTCTTT
TRBJ1-1 | . | TRBV7-9 | few | CASSSERLTAEAFF | TGTGCCAGCAGCTCCGAACGGTTGACAGCTGAAGCTTTCTTT
TRBJ2-2 | . | TRBV5-4 | . | CASRVPGTGELFF | TGTGCCAGCAGGGTACCGGGCACCGGGGAGCTGTTTTTT
TRBJ2-1 | TRBD2 | TRBV6-4 | . | CASSAMGLAGLEQFF | TGTGCCAGCAGTGCCATGGGACTAGCGGGTTTGGAGCAGTTCTTC
TRBJ2-4 | TRBD2 | TRBV30 | . | CAWGTSGGTPLGF | TGTGCCTGGGGGACTAGCGGGGGGACGCCGCTCGGTTTC
TRBJ1-5 | TRBD1 | TRBV2 | . | CASSYGTGYQPQHF | TGTGCCAGCAGTTACGGGACAGGTTATCAGCCCCAGCATTTT
TRBJ1-2 | TRBD1 | TRBV7-9 | . | CASSRTGSDGYTF | TGTGCCAGCAGCCGGACAGGGTCGGATGGCTACACCTTC
TRBJ2-1 | TRBD2 | TRBV4-3 | . | CASSQDPGASGGYNEQFF | TGCGCCAGCAGCCAAGATCCAGGGGCTAGCGGGGGATACAATGAGCAGTTCTTC
TRBJ2-1 | . | TRBV11-2 | . | CASSWGLSGNEQFF | TGTGCCAGCAGCTGGGGGCTTAGTGGCAATGAGCAGTTCTTC
TRBJ1-2 | . | TRBV6-6 | . | CASSHDGYGYTF | TGTGCCAGCAGTCACGACGGCTATGGCTACACCTTC
TRBJ2-3 | . | TRBV5-1 | . | CASRDGPTSTDTQYF | TGCGCCAGCAGGGACGGCCCGACTAGCACAGATACGCAGTATTTT
TRBJ1-6 | . | TRBV30 | few | CAWSLRVSYNSPLHF | TGTGCCTGGAGTCTCAGGGTTTCCTATAATTCACCCCTCCACTTT
TRBJ1-3 | TRBD1 | TRBV6-5 | once | CASSSGQLGGGNTIYF | TGTGCCAGCAGTTCGGGACAGTTAGGAGGTGGAAACACCATATATTTT
TRBJ1-2 | . | TRBV10-3 | few | CAISQTKLIYGYTF | TGTGCCATCTCCCAGACAAAGCTTATCTATGGCTACACCTTC
TRBJ1-1 | TRBD1 | TRBV4-2 | . | CASSPDRGRSPRTEAFF | TGTGCCAGCAGCCCTGACAGGGGGCGTTCCCCCCGCACTGAAGCTTTCTTT
TRBJ1-5 | . | TRBV28 | . | CASSWLYGGAYSNQPQHF | TGTGCCAGCAGTTGGTTGTACGGGGGGGCCTATAGCAATCAGCCCCAGCATTTT